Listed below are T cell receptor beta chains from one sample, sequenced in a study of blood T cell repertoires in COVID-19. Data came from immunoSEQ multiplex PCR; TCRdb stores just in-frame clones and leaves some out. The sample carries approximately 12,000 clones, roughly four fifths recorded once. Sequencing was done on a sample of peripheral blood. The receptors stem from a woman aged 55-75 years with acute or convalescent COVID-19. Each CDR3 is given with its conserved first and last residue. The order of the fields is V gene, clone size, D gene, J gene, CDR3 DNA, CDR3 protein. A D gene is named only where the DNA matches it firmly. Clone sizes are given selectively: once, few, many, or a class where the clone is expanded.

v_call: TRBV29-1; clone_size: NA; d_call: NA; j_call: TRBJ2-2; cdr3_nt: TGCAGCGTCGCCAGGGGATGGACCGGGGAGCTGTTTTTT; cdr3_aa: CSVARGWTGELFF
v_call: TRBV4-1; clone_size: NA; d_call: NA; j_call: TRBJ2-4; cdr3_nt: TGCGCCAGCAGCCCCGGGGGAGTTGGGGCCAAAAACATTCAGTACTTC; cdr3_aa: CASSPGGVGAKNIQYF
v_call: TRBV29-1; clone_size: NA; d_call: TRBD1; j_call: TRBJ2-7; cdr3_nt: TGCAGCGTTGTAGGGACAGGGAGCTCCTACGAGCAGTACTTC; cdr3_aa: CSVVGTGSSYEQYF
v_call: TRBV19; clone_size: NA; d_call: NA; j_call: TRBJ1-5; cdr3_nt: TGTGCCAGTACGCGGGACTCCCTTAGCAATCAGCCCCAGCATTTT; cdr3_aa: CASTRDSLSNQPQHF
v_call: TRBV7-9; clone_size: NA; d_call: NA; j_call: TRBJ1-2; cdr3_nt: TGTGCCAGCAGCCCCCACCAGGGGAACTATGGCTACACCTTC; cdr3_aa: CASSPHQGNYGYTF
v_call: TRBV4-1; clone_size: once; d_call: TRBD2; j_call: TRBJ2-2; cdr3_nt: TGCGCCAGCAGCCAAGTGAATCTGTGGCGGGGGGGAAACGGGGAGCTGTTTTTT; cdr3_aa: CASSQVNLWRGGNGELFF
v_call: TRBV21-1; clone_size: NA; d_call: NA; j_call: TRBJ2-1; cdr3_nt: TGTGCCAGCAGCAAATGCCCTAGCGGGGGGTTCAATGAGCAGTTCTTC; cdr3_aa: CASSKCPSGGFNEQFF
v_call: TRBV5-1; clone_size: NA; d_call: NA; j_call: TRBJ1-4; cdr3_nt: TGCGCCAGCAGCTTGGCCATTGGACAGATTACTAATGAAAAACTGTTTTTT; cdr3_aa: CASSLAIGQITNEKLFF
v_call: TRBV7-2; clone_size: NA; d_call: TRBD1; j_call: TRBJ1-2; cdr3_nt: TGTGCCAGCAGATACACAGGGGGCGATGGCTACACCTTC; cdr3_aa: CASRYTGGDGYTF
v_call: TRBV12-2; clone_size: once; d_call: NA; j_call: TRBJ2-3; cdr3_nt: TGTGCAAGTCGCGGGGGGAACGATACGCAGTATTTT; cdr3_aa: CASRGGNDTQYF
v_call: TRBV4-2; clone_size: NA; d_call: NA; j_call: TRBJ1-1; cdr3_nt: TGTGCCAGCAGCCAAGGGGGAGCCACTGAAGCTTTCTTT; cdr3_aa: CASSQGGATEAFF
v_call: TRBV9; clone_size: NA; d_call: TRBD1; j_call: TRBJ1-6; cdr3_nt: TGTGCCAGCAGCGGTCGCTCGGGACAGGGAGCCTATAATTCACCCCTCCACTTT; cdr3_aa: CASSGRSGQGAYNSPLHF
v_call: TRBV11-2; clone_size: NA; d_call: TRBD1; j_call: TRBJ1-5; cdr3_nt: TGTGCCAGCAGCCCCAAGACTCGCGGGACAGGTACCTCCAATCAGCCCCAGCATTTT; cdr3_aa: CASSPKTRGTGTSNQPQHF
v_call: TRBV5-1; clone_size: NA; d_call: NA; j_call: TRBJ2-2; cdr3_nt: TGCGCCAGCAGCTTGAAGACACTTCACACCGGGGAGCTGTTTTTT; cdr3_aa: CASSLKTLHTGELFF
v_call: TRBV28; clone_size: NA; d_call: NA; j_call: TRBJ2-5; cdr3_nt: TGTGCCAGCAGTGGTAACAGGTCCCCTGGGGAGACCCAGTACTTC; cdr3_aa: CASSGNRSPGETQYF
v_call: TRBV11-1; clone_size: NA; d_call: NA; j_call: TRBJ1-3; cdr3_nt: TGTGTCAAATTCAGGCTTTCTGGAAACACCATATATTTT; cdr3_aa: CVKFRLSGNTIYF
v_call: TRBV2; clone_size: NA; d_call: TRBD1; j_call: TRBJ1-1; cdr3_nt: TGTGCCAGCATTGGACAGGGGGACACTGAAGCTTTCTTT; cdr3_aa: CASIGQGDTEAFF
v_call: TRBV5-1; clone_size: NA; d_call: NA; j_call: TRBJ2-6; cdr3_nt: TGCGCCAGCAGCGACACCACTAAGGGACACTTCTCTGGGGCCAACGTCCTGACTTTC; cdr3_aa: CASSDTTKGHFSGANVLTF
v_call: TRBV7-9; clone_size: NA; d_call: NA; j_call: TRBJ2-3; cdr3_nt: TGTGCCAGCAGCGACCGGCGGGGCGGGGGCACAGATACGCAGTATTTT; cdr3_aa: CASSDRRGGGTDTQYF
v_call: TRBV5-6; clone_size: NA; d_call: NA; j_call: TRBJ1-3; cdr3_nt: TGTGCCAGCAGTCCGGTCTCTGGAAACACCATATATTTT; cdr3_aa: CASSPVSGNTIYF
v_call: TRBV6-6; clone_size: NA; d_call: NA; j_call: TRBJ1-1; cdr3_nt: TGTGCCAGCAACACGGGGGGGGTTTGGAACACTGAAGCTTTCTTT; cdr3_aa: CASNTGGVWNTEAFF
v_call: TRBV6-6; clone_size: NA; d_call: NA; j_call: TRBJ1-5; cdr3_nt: TGTGCCAGCAGTTACGCAGAAAGCAATCAGCCCCAGCATTTT; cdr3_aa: CASSYAESNQPQHF
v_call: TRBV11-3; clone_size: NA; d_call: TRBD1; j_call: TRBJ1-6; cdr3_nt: TGTGCCAGCAGCCGCCAGGGACAGGGGGTAATTGGTTCACCCCTCCACTTT; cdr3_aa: CASSRQGQGVIGSPLHF
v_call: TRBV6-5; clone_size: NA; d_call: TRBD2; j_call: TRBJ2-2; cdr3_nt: TGTGCCAGCCAAAATAGCGGGGGGTACACCGGGGAGCTGTTTTTT; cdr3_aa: CASQNSGGYTGELFF
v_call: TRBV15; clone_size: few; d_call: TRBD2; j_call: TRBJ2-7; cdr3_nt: TGTGCCACCAGCCCTAGCGGGGGAACCTACGAGCAGTACTTC; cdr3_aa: CATSPSGGTYEQYF
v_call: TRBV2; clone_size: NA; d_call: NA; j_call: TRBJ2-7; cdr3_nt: TGTGCCAGCGGAGGCTACGAGCAGTACTTC; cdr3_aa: CASGGYEQYF
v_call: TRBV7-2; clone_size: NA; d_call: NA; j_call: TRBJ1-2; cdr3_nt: TGTGCCAGCAGCTTAGGTTGGAGGGCTGACTATGGCTACACCTTC; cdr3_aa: CASSLGWRADYGYTF
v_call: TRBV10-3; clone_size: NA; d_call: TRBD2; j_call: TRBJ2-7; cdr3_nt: TGTGCCAGCGGAGCGGGGGGGCCGCGGGAGCAGTACTTC; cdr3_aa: CASGAGGPREQYF
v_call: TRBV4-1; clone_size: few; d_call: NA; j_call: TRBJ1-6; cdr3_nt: TGCGCCAGCAGCCAAGAAGGAGGTTCACCCCTCCACTTT; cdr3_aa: CASSQEGGSPLHF
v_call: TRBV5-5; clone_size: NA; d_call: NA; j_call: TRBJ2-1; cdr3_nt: TGTGCCAGCAGCTTGTTTCTCAGCAATGAGCAGTTCTTC; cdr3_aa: CASSLFLSNEQFF
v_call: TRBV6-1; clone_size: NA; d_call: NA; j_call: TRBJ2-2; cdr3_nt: TGTGCCAGCAGTGAGGGGGAGGAGCGGACGAACACCGGGGAGCTGTTTTTT; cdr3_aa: CASSEGEERTNTGELFF
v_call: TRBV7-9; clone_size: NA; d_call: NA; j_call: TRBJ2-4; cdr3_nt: TGTGCCAGCAGCTACGGGGGAATGACCAAAAACATTCAGTACTTC; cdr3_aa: CASSYGGMTKNIQYF
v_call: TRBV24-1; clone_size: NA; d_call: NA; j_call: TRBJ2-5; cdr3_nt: TGTGCCACCAGTGATCAGGTCCAAGAGACCCAGTACTTC; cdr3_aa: CATSDQVQETQYF
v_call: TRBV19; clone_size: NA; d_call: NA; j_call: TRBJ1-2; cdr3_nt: TGTGCCAGTACTCTGCGGGGCTCCCACCATGGCTACACCTTC; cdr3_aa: CASTLRGSHHGYTF
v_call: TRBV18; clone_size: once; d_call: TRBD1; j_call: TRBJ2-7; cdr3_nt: TGTGCCAGCATGAAGACAGGGGGCGGTTACGAGCAGTACTTC; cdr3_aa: CASMKTGGGYEQYF
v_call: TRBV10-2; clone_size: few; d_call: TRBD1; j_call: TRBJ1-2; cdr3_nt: TGCGCCAGCAGCCAGACAGGGGGTGTATATGGCTACACCTTC; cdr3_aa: CASSQTGGVYGYTF
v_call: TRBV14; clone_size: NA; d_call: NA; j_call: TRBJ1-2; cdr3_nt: TGTGCCAGCAGCATACAGGTGAACTATGGCTACACCTTC; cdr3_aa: CASSIQVNYGYTF
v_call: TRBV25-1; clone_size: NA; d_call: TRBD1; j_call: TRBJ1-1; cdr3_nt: TGTGCCAGCAGTGCCAGACAGGGGGCAGGCGGCGGGAACACTGAAGCTTTCTTT; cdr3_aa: CASSARQGAGGGNTEAFF
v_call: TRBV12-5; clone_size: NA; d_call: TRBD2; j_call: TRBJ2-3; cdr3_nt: TGTGCTAGTGGTTTGCACGTATCCAGCGGGGACGCAGATACGCAGTATTTT; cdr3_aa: CASGLHVSSGDADTQYF
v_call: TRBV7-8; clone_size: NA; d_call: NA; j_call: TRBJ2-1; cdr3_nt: TGTGCCAGCAGCTCGACGCGCGAGGGTTTATCCTACAATGAGCAGTTCTTC; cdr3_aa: CASSSTREGLSYNEQFF
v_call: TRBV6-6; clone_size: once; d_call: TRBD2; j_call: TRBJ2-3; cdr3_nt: TGTGCCAGCAGTGGACTAGCGGGGGGGGTTGATACGCAGTATTTT; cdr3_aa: CASSGLAGGVDTQYF
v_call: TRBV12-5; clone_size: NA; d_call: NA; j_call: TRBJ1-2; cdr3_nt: TGTGCTAGTGGTTTGTACTCTGAGGCTGGCTACACCTTC; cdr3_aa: CASGLYSEAGYTF
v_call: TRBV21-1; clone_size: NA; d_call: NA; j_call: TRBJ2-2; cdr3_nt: TGTGCCAGCAGCAAAGTTTGCCCCGAGGGACAAGCGGGGGGCGGAACCGGGGAGCTGTTTTTT; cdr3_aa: CASSKVCPEGQAGGGTGELFF
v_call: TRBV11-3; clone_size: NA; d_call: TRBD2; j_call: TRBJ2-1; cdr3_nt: TGTGCCAGCAGCTTACGTAGCGGGGGGAAGAGTGAGCAGTTCTTC; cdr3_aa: CASSLRSGGKSEQFF
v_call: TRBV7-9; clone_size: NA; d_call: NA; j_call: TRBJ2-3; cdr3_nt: TGTGCCAGCAGCCCAACTAGCACAGATACGCAGTATTTT; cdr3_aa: CASSPTSTDTQYF
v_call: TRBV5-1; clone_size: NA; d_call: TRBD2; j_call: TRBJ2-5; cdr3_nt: TGCGCCAGCAGCTTGGGACAGACTAGCGCTGCGGAGACCCAGTACTTC; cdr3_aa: CASSLGQTSAAETQYF
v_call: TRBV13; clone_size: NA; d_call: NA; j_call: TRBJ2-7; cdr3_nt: TGTGCCAGCAGCCAGGACAGGCCGCGGGGCGAGCAGTACTTC; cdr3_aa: CASSQDRPRGEQYF
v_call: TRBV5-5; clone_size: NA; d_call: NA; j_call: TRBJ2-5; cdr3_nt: TGTGCCAGCAGCTTGGATCGGACAGACCAAGAGACCCAGTACTTC; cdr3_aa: CASSLDRTDQETQYF
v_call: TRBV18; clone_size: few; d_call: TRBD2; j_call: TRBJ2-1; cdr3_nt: TGTGCCAGCTCACCAGGAACGGGGGGTACTGAGCAGTTCTTC; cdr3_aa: CASSPGTGGTEQFF
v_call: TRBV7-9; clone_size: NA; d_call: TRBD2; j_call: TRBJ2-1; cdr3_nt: TGTGCCAGCAGCTTAGCGCTGACTAGCGGGGGCTCGCGGAATGAGCAGTTCTTC; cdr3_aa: CASSLALTSGGSRNEQFF
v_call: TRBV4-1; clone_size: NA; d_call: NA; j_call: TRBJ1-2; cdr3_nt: TGCGCCAGCAGCCCCCCGGCAGGGTATGGCTACACCTTC; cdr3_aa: CASSPPAGYGYTF
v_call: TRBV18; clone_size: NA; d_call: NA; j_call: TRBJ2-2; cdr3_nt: TGTGCCAGCTCACCACAGATGGGACAATTCACCGGGGAGCTGTTTTTT; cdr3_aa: CASSPQMGQFTGELFF
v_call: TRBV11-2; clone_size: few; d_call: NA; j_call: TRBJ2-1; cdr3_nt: TGTGCCAGCAGCTTAACGGGGAACTACAATGAGCAGTTCTTC; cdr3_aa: CASSLTGNYNEQFF
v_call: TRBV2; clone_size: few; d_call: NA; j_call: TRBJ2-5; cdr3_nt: TGTGCCAGCAGTGAGACTAGGCGGGAGACCCAGTACTTC; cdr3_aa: CASSETRRETQYF